This TCR beta chain was recovered during a study of blood T cell repertoires in COVID-19. Here immunoSEQ multiplex PCR was the method, and the copy in TCRdb shows in-frame clones only, minus some. The table lists 250,000 to 300,000 clones, less than 85% of them singletons. The V gene's germline CDR1 is SGHRS and CDR2 YFSETQ. Trimming left V 1 base short and J 4 bases short, with 14 bases between. The CDR3 loop spans 15 amino acids. This sequence was found in a woman aged 18-29 years with acute or convalescent COVID-19. This sequence joins TRBV5-1 and TRBJ1-2; D is possibly TRBD1 (6 bases). Sequencing was carried out using peripheral blood. The CDR3, as DNA: TGCGCCAGCAGCTTGATCGGGGGGCCCGGCTATGGCTACACCTTC. It codes for CASSLIGGPGYGYTF.